These 20 T cell receptor beta chains share one sample of origin, sequenced in a study of cytomegalovirus exposure and HLA in healthy donors. Assay used: immunoSEQ multiplex PCR; TCRdb lists only in-frame clones, some missing. The sample yields 90,000 to 150,000 clones, more than 75% seen once. The sample consisted of PBMCs. The receptors stem from a young woman in good health and CMV-seronegative.

This CDR3 is CASSYEGVRRAGELFF. CDR3 DNA: TGTGCCAGCAGTTATGAAGGGGTCCGACGGGCCGGGGAGCTGTTTTTT. The genes are TRBV6-5 and TRBJ2-2, with a weak D call TRBD1 (5 bases). This CDR3 is 16 amino acids long. Germline V gene data show CDR1 as MNHEY and CDR2 as SVGAGI. V lost 3 bases and J lost 6, with 17 bases in between.

This clone has more than one count but fewer than ten. This sequence joins TRBV5-1 and TRBJ2-1; D uncertain. In germline, CDR1 is SGHRS, CDR2 YFSETQ. This CDR3 comprises 15 residues. V gave up 1 base and J gave up 0 bases, with 8 bases separating them. In nucleotides, the CDR3 is TGCGCCAGCAGCTTGTCACAGCCCTCCTACAATGAGCAGTTCTTC. As protein: CASSLSQPSYNEQFF.

This clone was recorded only once. This chain uses TRBV23-1 with TRBJ1-2, with D unclear. TRBV23-1 is an ORF, and what it does is uncertain. V was pared by 5 bases and J by 3 bases, with 19 bases between. The CDR3 has 16 residues. The CDR3: CASSGLLMVPYYGYTF. The CDR3 DNA sequence: TGCGCCAGCAGTGGACTGCTAATGGTTCCCTACTATGGCTACACCTTC.

V and J are TRBV7-8 and TRBJ2-5, with 8 bases that match TRBD1. CDR1 and CDR2 (germline): SGHVS, FQNEAQ. The CDR3 consists of 16 residues. Trimming removed 7 bases from V and 3 bases from J; junction bases left unmatched: 13. The CDR3 here is CASTSNEQTGEETQYF. The CDR3 DNA reads as TGTGCCAGCACCTCAAATGAACAGACAGGGGAAGAGACCCAGTACTTC.

The chain combines TRBV27 with TRBJ1-1; D call uncertain. The CDR3 is made up of 14 amino acids. V lost 0 bases, J lost 1 base, and 6 bases lay in between. The V gene's germline CDR1 is MNHEY and CDR2 SMNVEV (reference sequence). Here the CDR3 reads CASSLSGWNTEAFF. In nucleotides, the CDR3 is TGTGCCAGCAGTTTATCGGGCTGGAACACTGAAGCTTTCTTT.

This rearrangement joins TRBV7-2 to TRBJ1-2, with no clear D. Germline values: CDR1 SGHTA, CDR2 FQGNSA. The CDR3 runs 12 residues. Trimming shortened V by 1 base and J by 4 bases, and 4 bases separated the two germline ends. The CDR3 DNA reads as TGTGCCAGCAGCTTAGACGGCTATGGCTACACCTTC. Translation: CASSLDGYGYTF.

The chain uses TRBV28 and TRBJ2-3; D possibly corresponds to TRBD2 (6 bases). This CDR3 has 13 amino acids. The germline V gene has CDR1 MDHEN and CDR2 SYDVKM. V was cut by 7 bases and J by 5 bases, with 13 bases left in between. CDR3 protein: CASTAGGEDTQYF. The DNA of the CDR3 is TGTGCCAGCACTGCCGGGGGAGAAGATACGCAGTATTTT.

This chain joins TRBV5-1 and TRBJ2-7, with 8 bases matching TRBD1. With 0 bases clipped from V and 6 bases from J, the junction kept 5 bases outside the gene matches. This CDR3 contains 14 residues. Germline values: CDR1 SGHRS, CDR2 YFSETQ. This chain's CDR3 is CASSLGQGNGEQYF. In DNA form, the CDR3 reads TGCGCCAGCAGCTTGGGACAGGGGAACGGCGAGCAGTACTTC.

This chain uses TRBV5-6 with TRBJ2-3; D is perhaps TRBD2 (5 bases). The CDR3 is 13 amino acids. Trimming left V 4 bases short and J 9 bases short, with 15 bases between. Germline assignment: CDR1 SGHDT and CDR2 YYEEEE. The CDR3 DNA sequence: TGTGCCAGCAGCGAACCCCCGGGGTGGACGCAGTATTTT. This encodes CASSEPPGWTQYF.

This chain connects TRBV30 to TRBJ2-1; 8 bases are shared with TRBD1. CDR1 GTSNPN and CDR2 SVGIG come from the germline V gene (reference sequence). V gave up 0 bases and J gave up 5 bases; unmatched junction bases: 9. This CDR3 region has 16 residues. Here the CDR3 reads CAWSVQGGYGNNEQFF. Written as DNA, the CDR3 is TGTGCCTGGAGTGTACAGGGGGGTTACGGAAACAATGAGCAGTTCTTC. Combining the CDR3 with reference TRBV30 and TRBJ2-1 gives the whole variable domain SQTIHQWPATLVQPVGSPLSLECTVEGTSNPNLYWYRQAAGRGLQLLFYSVGIGQISSEVPQNLSASRPQDRQFILSSKKLLLSDSGFYLCAWSVQGGYGNNEQFFGPGTRLTVL.

The chain combines TRBV18 with TRBJ2-3, with 9 bases identical to TRBD2. The CDR3 is 15 amino acids. After removal of 6 bases from V and 2 bases from J, the junction contained 6 bases not matched to a gene. Germline V gene sequence: CDR1 KGHSH, CDR2 LQKENI. The CDR3: CASSASGASTDTQYF. CDR3 DNA sequence: TGTGCCAGCTCCGCTAGCGGGGCCTCCACAGATACGCAGTATTTT.

The rearrangement joins TRBV7-6 to TRBJ2-2, with D unresolved. Trimming cost V 1 base and J 4 bases, with 7 bases left between them. This CDR3 is 14 amino acids long. CDR1 is SGHVS and CDR2 is FNYEAQ in the germline V gene. For the CDR3, the DNA is TGTGCCAGCAGCTTAGACATAACCACCGGGGAGCTGTTTTTT. Amino acid sequence: CASSLDITTGELFF.

J is TRBJ1-5 and V is TRBV2; 8 nucleotides agree with TRBD1. The CDR3 has 15 residues. Looked up from germline, CDR1 is SNHLY and CDR2 is FYNNEI. The trim removed 6 bases at V and 1 base at J, leaving 5 bases unmatched. CDR3 in amino acids: CASRGTGLSNQPQHF. CDR3 bases: TGTGCCAGCAGGGGGACAGGCCTGAGCAATCAGCCCCAGCATTTT.

The chain links TRBV7-2 to TRBJ2-2; 9 bases match TRBD2. Germline lookup yields CDR1 SGHTA and CDR2 FQGNSA. The CDR3 totals 14 residues. The V segment lost 4 bases and the J segment 7 bases; nucleotides outside the gene matches: 4. The DNA for the CDR3 is TGTGCCAGCAGCTCCTCAGCGGGGGGCGGGGAGCTGTTTTTT. This gives the protein CASSSSAGGGELFF.

The rearrangement uses TRBV2 and TRBJ2-3; perhaps TRBD2 as D (6 bases). Germline loops: CDR1 SNHLY, CDR2 FYNNEI. Deletions cut 11 bases from V and 6 bases from J, with 18 bases between. The CDR3 contains 13 residues. CDR3 sequence (DNA): TGTGCCGGGTCCGTACGCGGGGCGGATACGCAGTATTTT. Protein product: CAGSVRGADTQYF.

J is TRBJ2-7 and V is TRBV4-2; 7 nucleotides align to TRBD1. CDR3 length equals 13 residues. CDR1 is LGHNA and CDR2 is YNFKEQ in the germline V gene. V dropped 3 bases and J dropped 4; count of bases not matched to a gene: 3. CDR3 coding DNA: TGTGCCAGCAGCCACCCGGACAGGTACGAGCAGTACTTC. Its translation is CASSHPDRYEQYF.

The V call is TRBV4-3, the J call TRBJ1-1, with no clear D. This CDR3 region has 15 residues. Per germline, CDR1 LGHNA and CDR2 YSLEER. V lost 0 bases and J lost 1, with 9 bases in between. CDR3 DNA sequence: TGCGCCAGCAGCCAAGACTTAATATGGAACACTGAAGCTTTCTTT. Translated, it gives CASSQDLIWNTEAFF.

The V call is TRBV12-5, the J call TRBJ2-2; tentative D call: TRBD1 (5 bases). Trimming shortened V by 4 bases and J by 0 bases, and 9 bases separated the two germline ends. The CDR3 has 15 residues. Per germline, CDR1 LGHNT and CDR2 FRNRAP. The CDR3 DNA reads TGTGCTAGTGGTTCCTCGACAGCGAACACCGGGGAGCTGTTTTTT. Protein: CASGSSTANTGELFF.

This clone turned up a few times. The gene calls are TRBV5-4 and TRBJ1-4; the D gene is possibly TRBD1 (6 bases). V was trimmed by 2 bases and J by 6 bases, leaving 8 bases between them. CDR1 and CDR2 (germline): SGHNT, YYREEE (reference sequence). The CDR3 totals 13 residues. This chain's CDR3 is CASSLQGDEKLFF. The CDR3 DNA follows: TGTGCCAGCAGCTTACAGGGCGATGAAAAACTGTTTTTT.

The J gene is TRBJ2-3, the V gene TRBV7-3, with a tentative D call TRBD2 (6 bases). The CDR3 is 18 amino acids. Germline loops: CDR1 SGHTA, CDR2 FQGTGA. V dropped 1 base and J dropped 0 bases, with 17 bases sitting between them. The CDR3 loop is CASSLKALEAGSTDTQYF. CDR3 sequence (DNA): TGTGCCAGCAGCTTAAAAGCGCTTGAGGCGGGGAGCACAGATACGCAGTATTTT.